Presented here are 12 T cell receptor beta chains from one specimen sequenced in a study of T-cell reconstitution after alpha-beta-depleted transplantation in children. Using unique molecular identifiers, the investigators prepared the TCRbeta library. MiXCR was run by TCRdb on the PCR reads, yielding one entry per CDR3 protein. The table records about 540,000 distinct CDR3 sequences, approximately 20% of them present only once. The input for sequencing was PBMCs from the stem cell graft donor, taken from the stem cell graft. Every receptor here comes from a human donor who donated a stem cell graft to a child with acute lymphoblastic leukemia.

Only a few counts were recorded for this clonotype. CDR3 amino acids: CASSKATGNYGYTF. The CDR3 DNA sequence: TGTGCCAGCAGCAAAGCCACCGGGAACTATGGCTACACCTTC. The chain links TRBV21-1 to TRBJ1-2; the table's D call TRBD1 went unverified against the DNA. TRBV21-1 is a known pseudogene. The CDR3 has 14 amino acids.

In this sample, this clonotype turned up a few times. The chain employs TRBV5-4 and TRBJ2-3, with 8 bases aligning to TRBD2. Per the germline V gene, CDR1 is SGHNT and CDR2 is YYREEE (reference sequence). The CDR3 spans 18 residues. After removal of 0 bases from V and 3 bases from J, the junction contained 12 bases not matched to a gene. This chain's CDR3 is CASSLDYGVTSETDTQYF. In DNA, the CDR3 is TGTGCCAGCAGCTTGGACTATGGGGTGACTAGCGAGACAGATACGCAGTATTTT.

This clonotype was observed at least ten times. This chain joins TRBV10-2 and TRBJ2-2, with D unclear. The ends were cut back, 6 bases at V and 3 bases at J, with 5 bases in the middle. The CDR3 has 12 residues. Per germline, CDR1 WSHSY and CDR2 SAAADI. The CDR3 loop reads CASREYTGELFF. CDR3 sequence (DNA): TGCGCCAGCAGGGAATACACCGGGGAGCTGTTTTTT.

This clonotype occurred a few times. V and J are TRBV7-9 and TRBJ2-1; 8 bases fit TRBD2. The CDR3 contains 17 residues. The germline gives CDR1 SEHNR, CDR2 FQNEAQ (reference sequence). After removal of 5 bases from V and 2 bases from J, the junction contained 11 bases not matched to a gene. CDR3 in DNA: TGTGCCAGCAGCCCACTCCGGGCGGGAGGCACCTACAATGAGCAGTTCTTC. As protein: CASSPLRAGGTYNEQFF.

This clonotype was found a few times. This chain joins TRBV20-1 and TRBJ2-5; D unclear. CDR1 and CDR2 from the germline V gene are DFQATT and SNEGSKA (reference sequence). Deletions cut 0 bases from V and 6 bases from J, with 14 bases between. The CDR3 covers 14 residues. CDR3 in DNA: TGCAGTGCTAGAGATCATGGCCGGCGGAAGACCCAGTACTTC. Its protein is CSARDHGRRKTQYF.

This clonotype was seen a few times. The chain has TRBV5-1 and TRBJ2-4, with 11 bases aligning to TRBD1. The germline V gene encodes CDR1 SGHRS and CDR2 YFSETQ. V was pared by 6 bases and J by 0 bases, with 14 bases of the junction left unmatched. CDR3 length: 19 amino acids. The DNA for the CDR3 is TGCGCCAGCACCCCTGGTGGGACAGGGGGTTGGCTAGCCAAAAACATTCAGTACTTC. This codes for CASTPGGTGGWLAKNIQYF.

The chain joins TRBV10-3 to TRBJ2-3, with 7 bases aligning to TRBD1. The germline gives CDR1 ENHRY, CDR2 SYGVKD. The CDR3 runs to 16 residues. After removal of 0 bases from V and 3 bases from J, the junction contained 6 bases not matched to a gene. This CDR3 is CAISESTGAATDTQYF. The DNA for the CDR3 is TGTGCCATCAGTGAGTCCACAGGGGCCGCGACAGATACGCAGTATTTT.

This clonotype was seen a handful of times. V gene TRBV9 combines with J gene TRBJ1-1; D is ambiguous. The germline CDR1 and CDR2 sequences are SGDLS and YYNGEE. Trimming stripped 8 bases from V and 1 base from J, with 12 bases between. CDR3 length: 13 amino acids. The CDR3 sequence: CASLGSSNTEAFF. The CDR3 DNA reads as TGTGCCAGTCTCGGCAGCTCGAACACTGAAGCTTTCTTT.

This clonotype came up a few times. The chain links TRBV19 to TRBJ2-1, with TRBD2 matching 9 bases. Germline lookup yields CDR1 LNHDA and CDR2 SQIVND (reference sequence). The CDR3 is 16 residues long. V shed 9 bases, J shed 3 bases, and the junction held 12 bases outside the gene matches. CDR3 sequence reads: CARVISGRRGYNEQFF. DNA of the CDR3: TGTGCCAGGGTGATAAGCGGGAGGCGTGGCTACAATGAGCAGTTCTTC.

V is TRBV20-1 and J is TRBJ2-2, with a possible D match to TRBD2 (5 bases). Trimming took off 0 bases at V and 2 bases at J, with 13 bases between the two ends. From germline, CDR1 is DFQATT and CDR2 SNEGSKA (reference sequence). CDR3 length: 16 amino acids. CDR3: CSARDGEGANTGELFF. The DNA of the CDR3 is TGCAGTGCTAGAGATGGAGAGGGAGCAAACACCGGGGAGCTGTTTTTT.

The chain has TRBV5-1 and TRBJ2-7; TRBD1 aligns across 7 bases. Germline CDR1 is SGHRS and CDR2 is YFSETQ. The V gene end was trimmed by 2 bases and the J gene end by 3 bases; junction bases not matched to a gene: 5. This CDR3 comprises 14 residues. This CDR3 is CASSFPAGGYEQYF. The CDR3 bases are TGCGCCAGCAGCTTTCCCGCAGGGGGCTACGAGCAGTACTTC.

This clonotype was found a few times. The chain carries TRBV9 and TRBJ2-1, with 9 bases that match TRBD1. This CDR3 is 16 amino acids long. The trim removed 3 bases at V and 7 bases at J, leaving 11 bases unmatched. Germline CDR1 is SGDLS and CDR2 is YYNGEE. The CDR3 DNA reads as TGTGCCAGCAGCGCCTGGACCGGGACAGGGTGGAATGAGCAGTTCTTC. Protein sequence: CASSAWTGTGWNEQFF.